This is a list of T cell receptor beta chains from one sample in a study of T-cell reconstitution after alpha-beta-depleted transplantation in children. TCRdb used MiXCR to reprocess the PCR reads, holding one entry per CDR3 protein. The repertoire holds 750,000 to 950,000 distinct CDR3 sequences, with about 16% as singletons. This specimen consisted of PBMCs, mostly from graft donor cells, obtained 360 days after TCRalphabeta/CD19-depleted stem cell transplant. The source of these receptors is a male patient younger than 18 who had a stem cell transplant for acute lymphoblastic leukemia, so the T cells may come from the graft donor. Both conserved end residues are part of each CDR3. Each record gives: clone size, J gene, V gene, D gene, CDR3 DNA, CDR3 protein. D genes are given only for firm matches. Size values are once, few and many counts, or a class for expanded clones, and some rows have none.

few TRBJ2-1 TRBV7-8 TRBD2 TGTGCCAGCAGCTTGGGGGGGGGACTAGACGGTAATGAGCAGTTCTTC CASSLGGGLDGNEQFF
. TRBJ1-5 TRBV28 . TGTGCCAGCAGCACGACGTCACGACCCCAGCATTTT CASSTTSRPQHF
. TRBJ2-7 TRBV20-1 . TGCAGTGCTAGCTTGGGCCAGAACTACGAGCAGTACTTC CSASLGQNYEQYF
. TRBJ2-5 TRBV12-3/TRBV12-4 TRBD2 TGTGCCAGCAGTCAACTTAGCGGGGAGACCCAGTACTTC CASSQLSGETQYF
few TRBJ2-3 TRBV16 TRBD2 TGTGCCAGCAGCCCCAAGGGACTACACTCACCAGATACGCAGTATTTT CASSPKGLHSPDTQYF
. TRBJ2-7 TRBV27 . TGTGCCAGCAGTTTATTAGGGGAGACAAAGTACGAGCAGTACTTC CASSLLGETKYEQYF
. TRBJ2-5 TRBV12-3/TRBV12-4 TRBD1 TGTGCCAGCAGTGCGGACAGGGGGCCAGGGACCCAGTACTTC CASSADRGPGTQYF
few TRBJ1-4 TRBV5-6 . TGTGCCAGCAGGCTGTGGGCGGGCGCAACTAATGAAAAACTGTTTTTT CASRLWAGATNEKLFF
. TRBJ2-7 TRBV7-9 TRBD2 TGTGCCAGCAGCCACCGGACTAGCGGGATGGGTATGGTGAACTACGAGCAGTACTTC CASSHRTSGMGMVNYEQYF
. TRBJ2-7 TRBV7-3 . TGTGCCAGCAGCTTAACGGGATCTAGCGCCTCCTACGAGCAGTACTTC CASSLTGSSASYEQYF
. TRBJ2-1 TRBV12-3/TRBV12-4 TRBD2 TGTGCCAGCAGTTTCAGGCGGGAGGGTGGCGATGAGCAGTTCTTC CASSFRREGGDEQFF
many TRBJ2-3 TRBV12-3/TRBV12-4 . TGTGCCAGCGGGGATCCTAGCACAGATACGCAGTATTTT CASGDPSTDTQYF
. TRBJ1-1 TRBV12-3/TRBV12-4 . TGTGCCAGCAGTCTCCAGACAGGACGAGCTTTCTTT CASSLQTGRAFF
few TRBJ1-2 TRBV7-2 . TGTGCCAGCAGCTTAGGGCAGGGAGTTAACTATGGCTACACCTTC CASSLGQGVNYGYTF
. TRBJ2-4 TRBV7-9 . TGTGCCAGCAGCGTAACCCACCCTGACATTCAGTACTTC CASSVTHPDIQYF